The 27 T cell receptor beta chains in this list originate from one sample, sequenced in a study of blood T cells in healthy people across ages. A sample-barcoded 5' primer and a J-beta primer mix were used in a second PCR of roughly 6 to 11 cycles. TCRdb called the 5' RACE reads again in MiXCR, with one record for every CDR3 protein. Found here are over 500,000 distinct CDR3 sequences, approximately 52% of them singletons; the top ten hold approximately 15%. Sequenced sample: blood. The receptors were gathered from a woman older than 75 in good health.

J is TRBJ2-4 and V is TRBV3-1; 10 bases line up with TRBD2. The CDR3 is 13 amino acids. V shed 3 bases, J shed 14 bases, and the junction held 7 bases outside the gene matches. Germline V CDR1 and CDR2: LGHDT, YNNKEL (reference sequence). The CDR3 region is CASSQEIAGGEYF. The CDR3 nucleotides are TGTGCCAGCAGCCAGGAAATAGCGGGAGGTGAGTACTTC.

V usage is TRBV30 and J usage is TRBJ2-1; no clear D. Germline values: CDR1 GTSNPN, CDR2 SVGIG (reference sequence). The CDR3 is 12 residues long. V was shortened by 0 bases and J by 6 bases, with 6 bases between the two germline ends. The CDR3 DNA reads TGTGCCTGGAGTGTAGTGGGCAATGAGCAGTTCTTC. It specifies CAWSVVGNEQFF.

The rearrangement joins TRBV7-2 to TRBJ1-1, with D unclear. The CDR3 is 15 residues long. Trimming left V 5 bases short and J 1 base short, with 14 bases between. Germline values: CDR1 SGHTA, CDR2 FQGNSA. CDR3 sequence (DNA): TGTGCCAGCAGCCCCTTGGGAGGAGCGAACACTGAAGCTTTCTTT. It translates to CASSPLGGANTEAFF. The full variable domain, rest sourced from reference TRBV7-2 and TRBJ1-1, is GAGVSQSPSNKVTEKGKDVELRCDPISGHTALYWYRQSLGQGLEFLIYFQGNSAPDKSGLPSDRFSAERTGGSVSTLTIQRTQQEDSAVYLCASSPLGGANTEAFFGQGTRLTVV.

About this clonotype itself: A read error may be the cause here, since a much bigger clone is one base away. J is TRBJ2-4 and V is TRBV2; D gene ambiguous. Germline CDR1 SNHLY, CDR2 FYNNEI. This CDR3 has 13 amino acids. V gave up 5 bases and J gave up 7 bases, with 12 bases separating them. CDR3 sequence (DNA): TGTGCCAGCAGTACCACTTCCTTGAACATTCAGTACTTC. It encodes CASSTTSLNIQYF.

The V gene is TRBV7-3, the J gene TRBJ1-1; possible D gene TRBD1, 6 bases. V dropped 5 bases and J dropped 0 bases, with 16 bases sitting between them. The CDR3 length is 16 residues. Per the germline V gene, CDR1 is SGHTA and CDR2 is FQGTGA. This CDR3 reads CASSLRGGQLNTEAFF. As DNA, the CDR3 is TGTGCCAGCAGCCTGAGAGGTGGACAGTTGAACACTGAAGCTTTCTTT.

This clonotype was seen more than once but under ten times. The chain couples TRBV7-2 to TRBJ2-5; D possibly corresponds to TRBD1 (6 bases). V lost 3 bases and J 11 bases, leaving 19 bases between the germline ends. Germline V lookup: CDR1 SGHTA, CDR2 FQGNSA. The CDR3 loop spans 14 amino acids. The CDR3 DNA sequence: TGTGCCAGCAGCTTTCAGACAGGACAGTACGGGCAGTACTTC. Translating gives CASSFQTGQYGQYF.

This clonotype was detected many times. The rearrangement links TRBV6-6 to TRBJ1-2; no clear D gene. V lost 2 bases and J lost 7, with 11 bases in between. In germline, CDR1 is MNHNY, CDR2 SVGAGI (reference sequence). The CDR3 extends over 13 amino acids. This CDR3 reads CASSYPPEGGYTF. As DNA, the CDR3 is TGTGCCAGCAGTTACCCCCCGGAGGGTGGCTACACCTTC.

This clonotype was detected ten times or more. The gene calls are TRBV10-3 and TRBJ1-2, with unresolved D. The ends were cut back, 0 bases at V and 6 bases at J, with 14 bases in the middle. Germline CDR1 ENHRY, CDR2 SYGVKD. The CDR3 totals 15 residues. Written as DNA, the CDR3 is TGTGCCATCAGTGAGTCGGTTTACAGTTATGATGGCTACACCTTC. Its translation: CAISESVYSYDGYTF.

Many counts were recorded for this clonotype. The rearrangement joins TRBV6-6 to TRBJ2-5; 9 positions agree with TRBD2. V shed 6 bases, J shed 2 bases, and the junction held 10 bases outside the gene matches. The CDR3 loop spans 16 amino acids. Germline lookup yields CDR1 MNHNY and CDR2 SVGAGI (reference sequence). CDR3 in DNA: TGTGCCAGCAGCGACACTGCTGCGGGAGGGCAAGAGACCCAGTACTTC. Amino acids: CASSDTAAGGQETQYF.

This clonotype was detected ten times or more. The V and J genes are TRBV10-3 and TRBJ1-6; 9 bases match TRBD1. Germline-derived CDR1 and CDR2 are ENHRY and SYGVKD. The length of the CDR3 is 14 residues. V lost 6 bases to trimming and J lost 8 bases; unmatched junction nucleotides: 5. The CDR3 sequence is CAIRGTGRDSPLHF. The CDR3 region has the DNA TGTGCCATCAGGGGGACAGGGCGGGATTCACCCCTCCACTTT.

The table lists this clonotype with many counts. One end of the junction fails to match germline, which may point to a read error. The gene calls are TRBV7-2 and TRBJ2-5; tentative D call: TRBD1 (5 bases). This CDR3 has 15 amino acids. Germline CDR1 reads SGHTA; CDR2 reads FQGNSA. The CDR3 nucleotides are TGTGCCAGCAGCTTCGAGTCCAGGGCCCAACAGACCCAGTACTTC. As protein: CASSFESRAQQTQYF.

The chain links TRBV12-3 or TRBV12-4 to TRBJ2-4; 9 nucleotides align to TRBD1. The DNA end is a closer match to TRBJ2-5, so the J assignment may be wrong. The CDR3 length is 14 residues. DNA for the CDR3: TGTGCCAGCAGTTTGGGGACAGGGATGGAGACCCAGTACTTC. Protein product: CASSLGTGMETQYF.

V is TRBV4-2 and J is TRBJ2-7; perhaps TRBD2 as D (6 bases). Trimming took off 8 bases at V and 2 bases at J, with 16 bases between the two ends. The CDR3 is 14 amino acids. The germline V gene has CDR1 LGHNA and CDR2 YNFKEQ. The CDR3 here is CASSPDWGAYEQYF. The CDR3 nucleotides read TGTGCCAGCTCCCCTGACTGGGGGGCCTACGAGCAGTACTTC.

The genes are TRBV20-1 and TRBJ2-2; unclear D gene. The germline gives CDR1 DFQATT, CDR2 SNEGSKA (reference sequence). The length of the CDR3 is 15 residues. V was cut by 0 bases and J by 4 bases, with 12 bases left in between. The CDR3 region is CSARDRFRVTGELFF. Here the CDR3 DNA reads TGCAGTGCTAGAGATCGGTTTCGAGTCACCGGGGAGCTGTTTTTT.

This chain links TRBV20-1 with TRBJ1-4; D is perhaps TRBD1 (6 bases). Looked up from germline, CDR1 is DFQATT and CDR2 is SNEGSKA (reference sequence). The CDR3 covers 16 residues. V shed 3 bases and J shed 4 bases, with 18 bases lying between them. CDR3 nucleotides: TGCAGTGCTAGTGAATTAAGACAGGACCTTAATGAAAAACTGTTTTTT. It encodes CSASELRQDLNEKLFF.

The V and J genes are TRBV20-1 and TRBJ2-7; 7 bases are a match to TRBD1. The J call may not be correct, given that the DNA end is closer to TRBJ2-5. This CDR3 has 13 amino acids. Germline loops: CDR1 DFQATT, CDR2 SNEGSKA (reference sequence). CDR3 region: CSAYDRVKETQYF. CDR3 nucleotide sequence: TGCAGTGCTTACGACAGGGTAAAAGAGACCCAGTACTTC.

The chain carries TRBV9 and TRBJ2-3; no reliable D call. Germline assignment: CDR1 SGDLS and CDR2 YYNGEE. With 0 bases removed from V and 11 bases from J, the gap between germline ends came to 7 bases. The CDR3 covers 11 residues. The CDR3 DNA follows: TGTGCCAGCAGCGTAGAAAATATGCAGTATTTT. Its translation: CASSVENMQYF.

The chain recombines TRBV27 with TRBJ2-1; D might be TRBD1 or TRBD2, each matching 5 bases. Trimming stripped 3 bases from V and 9 bases from J, with 15 bases between. Germline CDR1 and CDR2: MNHEY and SMNVEV (reference sequence). The CDR3 has 14 amino acids. CDR3 loop: CASSFSPGSPEQFF. As DNA, the CDR3 is TGTGCCAGCAGTTTTTCCCCAGGGAGTCCTGAGCAGTTCTTC.

This clonotype was counted at least ten times. The chain links TRBV5-1 to TRBJ2-3; 7 bases agree with TRBD1. The ends lost 5 bases at V and 4 bases at J; junction bases unmatched: 10. The CDR3 has 15 amino acids. The V gene's germline CDR1 is SGHRS and CDR2 YFSETQ. The CDR3 DNA is TGCGCCAGCAGTCCGGGACAGCTCGTTTCAGATACGCAGTATTTT. Translated: CASSPGQLVSDTQYF.

This clonotype appeared a few times. Just one base apart from a much larger clone, this may be a read error. The chain recombines TRBV10-3 with TRBJ2-7; 7 bases align to TRBD2. This CDR3 comprises 14 residues. Trimming removed 5 bases from V and 7 bases from J; junction bases left unmatched: 11. Germline V gene data show CDR1 as ENHRY and CDR2 as SYGVKD. The CDR3 nucleotides read TGTGCCATCAGTTCCCTGGGGGGGGAGAATGAGCAGTACTTC. Translation gives CAISSLGGENEQYF.

V is TRBV13 and J is TRBJ2-5; TRBD2 might be the D (6 bases). Trimming left V 3 bases short and J 4 bases short, with 18 bases between. The CDR3 sequence is 16 residues long. Germline CDR1 PRHDT, CDR2 FYEKMQ (reference sequence). CDR3 amino acids: CASSFRTGLGGETQYF. CDR3 bases: TGTGCCAGCAGCTTCCGGACGGGCCTGGGAGGAGAGACCCAGTACTTC.

The DNA of the CDR3 is TGTGCCAGCAGCTTGCGGACAGGGTCCTACGAGCAGTACTTC. Translated: CASSLRTGSYEQYF. This chain links TRBV7-9 with TRBJ2-7; 8 nucleotides line up with TRBD1. V lost 3 bases, J lost 1 base, and 2 bases stayed unmatched. CDR3 size: 14 residues. CDR1 SEHNR and CDR2 FQNEAQ come from the germline V gene (reference sequence).

This chain uses TRBV4-1 with TRBJ2-1; D remains ambiguous. V lost 8 bases and J lost 7, with 18 bases in between. Germline CDR1 is MGHRA and CDR2 is YSYEKL. The CDR3 is 14 residues long. CDR3 loop: CASSALERRNEQFF. The CDR3 DNA reads as TGCGCCAGCTCGGCCTTGGAACGGCGGAATGAGCAGTTCTTC.

Worth noting for this clonotype: Germline is not matched at one junction end, which may reflect a read error. The chain employs TRBV27 and TRBJ1-2; D is perhaps TRBD1 (5 bases). The CDR3 contains 15 residues. Germline lookup yields CDR1 MNHEY and CDR2 SMNVEV (reference sequence). The CDR3: CASSLSGVLPNGYTF. Here the CDR3 DNA reads TGTGCCAGTAGTTTATCGGGGGTTTTACCAAATGGCTACACCTTC.

This clonotype was picked up one time. A much larger clone is a single base away; this may be a read error. V is TRBV9 and J is TRBJ2-5; 9 bases line up with TRBD1. This CDR3 spans 16 amino acids. CDR1 and CDR2 from the germline V gene are SGDLS and YYNGEE. The chain's CDR3 is CTSSPRTGAPQETQYF. For the CDR3, the DNA is TGTACCAGCAGCCCTCGGACAGGGGCCCCTCAAGAGACCCAGTACTTC.

Ten or more counts support this clonotype. The junction departs from germline at one end; a sequencing error may be responsible. This chain connects TRBV7-7 to TRBJ1-1; weak D call: TRBD1 (5 bases). This CDR3 has 13 residues. Germline V gene lookup returns CDR1 SSHAT and CDR2 FNYEAQ (reference sequence). The CDR3 DNA is TGTGCTAGCAGCTTGACAGTGGGCACTGAAGCTTTCTTT. Encoded protein: CASSLTVGTEAFF.

The gene calls are TRBV9 and TRBJ2-5; TRBD1 matches at 9 bases. The CDR3 totals 13 residues. CDR1 and CDR2 (germline): SGDLS, YYNGEE. V lost 0 bases, J lost 11 bases, and 5 bases stayed unmatched. CDR3 in amino acids: CASSVGDRDEQYF. In nucleotides, the CDR3 is TGTGCCAGCAGCGTAGGGGACAGGGATGAGCAGTACTTC. Complete variable domain (other parts from reference TRBV9 and TRBJ2-5): DSGVTQTPKHLITATGQRVTLRCSPRSGDLSVYWYQQSLDQGLQFLIQYYNGEERAKGNILERFSAQQFPDLHSELNLSSLELGDSALYFCASSVGDRDEQYFGPGTRLLVL.